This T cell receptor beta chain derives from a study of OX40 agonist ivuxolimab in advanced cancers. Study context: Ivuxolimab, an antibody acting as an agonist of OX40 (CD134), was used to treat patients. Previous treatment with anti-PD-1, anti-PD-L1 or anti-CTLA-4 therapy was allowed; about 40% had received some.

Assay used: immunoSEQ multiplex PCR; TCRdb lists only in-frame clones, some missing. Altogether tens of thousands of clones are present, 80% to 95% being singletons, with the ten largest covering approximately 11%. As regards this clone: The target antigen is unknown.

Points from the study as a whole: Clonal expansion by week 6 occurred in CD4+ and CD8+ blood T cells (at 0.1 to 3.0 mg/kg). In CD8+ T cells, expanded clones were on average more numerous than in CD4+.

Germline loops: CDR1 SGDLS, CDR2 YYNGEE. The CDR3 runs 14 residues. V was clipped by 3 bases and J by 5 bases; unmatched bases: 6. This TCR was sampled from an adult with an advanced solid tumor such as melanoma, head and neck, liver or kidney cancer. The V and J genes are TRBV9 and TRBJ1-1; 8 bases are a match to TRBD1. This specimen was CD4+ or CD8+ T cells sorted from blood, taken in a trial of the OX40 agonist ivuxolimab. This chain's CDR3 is CASSGEQGGTEAFF. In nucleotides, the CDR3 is TGTGCCAGCAGCGGGGAACAGGGGGGAACTGAAGCTTTCTTT.